This T cell receptor beta chain is drawn from a study of T-cell memory formation after mild COVID-19. The study, taken as a whole, reports: Cross-reactive memory seemingly joined, as some responding clones were found in pre-infection memory. Among CD4+ contracting clones, most were CM and EM, and CD8+ ones EMRA.

TCR alpha and TCR beta cDNA libraries with sample barcodes and UMIs came from 5'RACE using constant-segment primers. TCRdb processed the 5' RACE reads anew with MiXCR; each CDR3 protein has one entry. The table lists under 250,000 distinct CDR3 sequences, 15% of them singletons. Notes on this clonotype: What it binds is not known.

The CDR3 length is 14 residues. Deletions cut 5 bases from V and 3 bases from J, with 13 bases between. This sequence originates from an adult woman who had mild COVID-19 (a few samples of this study predate the infection). Cell type and time point are not known. The sequenced sample consisted of PBMCs or a T cell subset sorted from them (not recorded which). The chain uses TRBV12-3 or TRBV12-4 and TRBJ1-2, with D perhaps matching TRBD1 (5 bases). CDR3 in amino acids: CASSPTGTYYGYTF. The CDR3, as DNA: TGTGCCAGCAGTCCGACCGGGACTTACTATGGCTACACCTTC.